Listed below are T cell receptor beta chains from one sample, sequenced in a study of graft-versus-host responses after intestinal transplantation. Clones were sequenced by immunoSEQ multiplex PCR, and TCRdb holds only the in-frame ones, with some missing. The sample includes 9,900 or so clones, roughly 90% of them seen just once. The material was PBMCs, obtained approximately 240 days after intestinal transplant. These receptors originate from a human patient who received an intestinal transplant, so some T cells may come from the graft donor. The CDR3 runs from the conserved cysteine through the conserved F or W. A D gene is named only where the DNA matches it firmly. The size of a clone is reported for some rows only, either as once, few or many, or as a class for expanded clones.

J,length,size,D,V,CDR3,DNA
TRBJ1-5,15,NA,NA,TRBV2,CASSGGAVSNQPQHF,TGTGCCAGCAGTGGGGGGGCCGTTAGCAATCAGCCCCAGCATTTT
TRBJ1-2,17,NA,NA,TRBV5-4,CASSPSRERLSNYGYTF,TGTGCCAGCAGCCCTTCCCGGGAAAGACTCTCTAACTATGGCTACACCTTC
TRBJ2-5,19,NA,TRBD1,TRBV6-1,CASSDRGQGRAGRGETQYF,TGTGCCAGCAGTGATCGGGGACAGGGGAGAGCGGGAAGGGGAGAGACCCAGTACTTC
TRBJ2-2,15,NA,NA,TRBV6-5,CASSPMTQNTGELFF,TGTGCCAGCAGTCCTATGACACAGAACACCGGGGAGCTGTTTTTT
TRBJ1-4,15,NA,TRBD1,TRBV14,CASSPAGGAGEKLFF,TGTGCCAGCAGCCCCGCAGGGGGCGCAGGTGAAAAACTGTTTTTT
TRBJ1-1,15,NA,NA,TRBV15,CATGRSGFGNTEAFF,TGTGCCACCGGCCGTTCAGGGTTTGGGAACACTGAAGCTTTCTTT
TRBJ2-7,15,NA,NA,TRBV9,CASSVDDDSSYEQYF,TGTGCCAGCAGCGTAGACGACGACAGTAGTTACGAGCAGTACTTC
TRBJ2-1,13,NA,NA,TRBV7-9,CASSSSVNNEQFF,TGTGCCAGCAGCTCCTCTGTGAACAATGAGCAGTTCTTC
TRBJ1-4,14,NA,TRBD1,TRBV6-1,CASSAGTGVEKLFF,TGTGCCAGCAGTGCCGGGACAGGGGTTGAAAAACTGTTTTTT
TRBJ2-2,15,NA,TRBD2,TRBV6-4,CASSDGEGATGELFF,TGTGCCAGCAGTGACGGGGAGGGCGCGACCGGGGAGCTGTTTTTT
TRBJ2-7,12,NA,NA,TRBV11-1,CASTLEGDEQYF,TGTGCCAGCACACTAGAAGGTGACGAGCAGTACTTC
TRBJ1-2,13,NA,NA,TRBV30,CAWTPSGRDGYTF,TGTGCCTGGACTCCCTCGGGACGTGATGGCTACACCTTC
TRBJ2-3,15,NA,NA,TRBV28,CASSAFRVSTDTQYF,TGTGCCAGCAGTGCCTTCAGGGTGAGCACAGATACGCAGTATTTT
TRBJ1-1,14,NA,NA,TRBV5-1,CASSLRAGGTEAFF,TGCGCCAGCAGCCTCCGGGCCGGGGGCACTGAAGCTTTCTTT
TRBJ1-1,14,NA,NA,TRBV6-5,CASSYGEMNTEAFF,TGTGCCAGCAGTTACGGGGAGATGAACACTGAAGCTTTCTTT
TRBJ2-5,14,NA,NA,TRBV2,CASRKQGGYETQYF,TGTGCCAGCAGAAAACAGGGTGGATACGAGACCCAGTACTTC
TRBJ2-7,13,NA,NA,TRBV5-4,CASTLDMFYEQYF,TGTGCCAGCACCCTTGACATGTTCTACGAGCAGTACTTC
TRBJ2-1,9,NA,NA,TRBV6-1,CAVSNEQFF,TGTGCGGTGTCGAATGAGCAGTTCTTC
TRBJ2-1,15,NA,TRBD1,TRBV10-3,CAISEGTGAGNEQFF,TGTGCCATCAGTGAGGGCACAGGGGCCGGCAATGAGCAGTTCTTC
TRBJ2-3,16,NA,TRBD1,TRBV5-1,CASSLRTGGYTDTQYF,TGCGCCAGCAGCTTAAGGACAGGGGGATACACAGATACGCAGTATTTT
TRBJ2-3,16,NA,NA,TRBV7-9,CASSEGTTLATDTQYF,TGTGCCAGCAGCGAAGGGACGACGCTAGCCACAGATACGCAGTATTTT
TRBJ2-7,15,NA,NA,TRBV27,CASSLFRDPRYEQYF,TGTGCCAGCAGTTTATTCCGGGACCCGAGGTACGAGCAGTACTTC
TRBJ1-1,15,NA,TRBD1,TRBV5-1,CASSFDRGWPTEAFF,TGCGCCAGCAGCTTCGACAGGGGGTGGCCCACTGAAGCTTTCTTT
TRBJ1-1,12,NA,NA,TRBV6-5,CASGVGGVEAFF,TGTGCCAGCGGGGTTGGGGGGGTCGAAGCTTTCTTT
TRBJ1-6,14,NA,NA,TRBV10-3,CAIREGWANSPLHF,TGTGCCATCAGAGAGGGATGGGCTAATTCACCCCTCCACTTT
TRBJ1-1,12,NA,NA,TRBV6-5,CAVGGDSDEAFF,TGTGCCGTTGGGGGGGATTCGGATGAAGCTTTCTTT
TRBJ1-1,15,NA,TRBD1,TRBV2,CAFTPWDRGNTEAFF,TGTGCCTTCACACCCTGGGACAGGGGGAACACTGAAGCTTTCTTT
TRBJ2-3,12,NA,NA,TRBV9,CASSVGEDTQYF,TGTGCCAGCAGCGTAGGAGAGGATACGCAGTATTTT
TRBJ2-5,11,NA,NA,TRBV27,CASSLLETQYF,TGTGCCAGCAGTTTATTAGAGACCCAGTACTTC
TRBJ2-4,13,NA,TRBD1,TRBV9,CASETGAKNIQYF,TGTGCCAGCGAGACAGGGGCCAAAAACATTCAGTACTTC
TRBJ1-1,14,once,NA,TRBV7-8,CASSSPGGNTEAFF,TGTGCCAGCAGCTCTCCCGGGGGGAACACTGAAGCTTTCTTT
TRBJ2-1,13,once,NA,TRBV7-8,CASSLELYNEQFF,TGTGCCAGCAGCTTGGAACTTTACAATGAGCAGTTCTTC
TRBJ1-2,15,NA,TRBD1,TRBV28,CASRLGQGANYGYTF,TGTGCCAGCAGGCTAGGACAGGGAGCTAACTATGGCTACACCTTC
TRBJ1-1,11,NA,NA,TRBV2,CASSEQEEAFF,TGTGCCAGCAGCGAACAGGAAGAAGCTTTCTTT
TRBJ2-1,15,NA,TRBD1,TRBV12-5,CASGSGQGENNEQFF,TGTGCTAGTGGTAGCGGACAGGGGGAGAACAATGAGCAGTTCTTC
TRBJ2-6,13,NA,NA,TRBV15,CATRDSGANVLTF,TGTGCCACCAGGGACTCTGGGGCCAACGTCCTGACTTTC
TRBJ2-7,14,NA,TRBD1,TRBV28,CASRVPGGPYEQYF,TGTGCCAGCAGGGTTCCAGGGGGCCCCTACGAGCAGTACTTC
TRBJ1-3,12,NA,NA,TRBV7-6,CASSPGGNTIYF,TGTGCCAGCAGCCCAGGAGGAAACACCATATATTTT
TRBJ2-7,15,medium-sized,TRBD2,TRBV6-1,CASSELAGEGYEQYF,TGTGCCAGCAGTGAACTAGCGGGAGAAGGTTACGAGCAGTACTTC
TRBJ2-1,14,NA,TRBD2,TRBV5-4,CASEREGLSNEQFF,TGTGCCAGCGAACGGGAGGGCCTTTCTAATGAGCAGTTCTTC
TRBJ1-1,15,NA,TRBD1,TRBV5-1,CASSLEQGARTEAFF,TGCGCCAGCAGCTTGGAACAGGGGGCGCGGACTGAAGCTTTCTTT
TRBJ2-1,11,NA,NA,TRBV5-1,CASGLANEQFF,TGCGCCAGCGGGCTAGCGAATGAGCAGTTCTTC
TRBJ1-1,15,NA,NA,TRBV19,CASSDRSPSYTEAFF,TGTGCCAGTAGTGACAGGTCTCCTTCGTACACTGAAGCTTTCTTT
TRBJ1-2,13,NA,TRBD1,TRBV7-6,CASSLRTGGSYTF,TGTGCCAGCAGCTTGCGGACAGGAGGGAGTTACACCTTC
TRBJ2-1,17,once,TRBD2,TRBV10-3,CAIKGLAGLSSYNEQFF,TGTGCCATCAAGGGACTAGCGGGCCTTAGCTCCTACAATGAGCAGTTCTTC
TRBJ1-5,16,NA,NA,TRBV30,CAPGAVKDNGNQPQHF,TGTGCCCCAGGGGCAGTCAAGGATAATGGCAATCAGCCCCAGCATTTT
TRBJ1-2,15,NA,TRBD1,TRBV4-2,CASSQGTGNNYGYTF,TGTGCCAGCAGCCAAGGGACAGGGAACAACTATGGCTACACCTTC
TRBJ2-5,14,NA,TRBD1,TRBV9,CASSVDRGKETQYF,TGTGCCAGCAGCGTAGACAGGGGAAAAGAGACCCAGTACTTC
TRBJ2-7,16,NA,TRBD1,TRBV11-2,CASSLAAQGESYEQYF,TGTGCCAGCAGCTTAGCGGCACAGGGGGAAAGTTACGAGCAGTACTTC
TRBJ1-1,14,NA,NA,TRBV5-1,CASSFPGMGTEAFF,TGCGCCAGCAGCTTCCCCGGGATGGGCACTGAAGCTTTCTTT
TRBJ2-5,13,NA,TRBD2,TRBV7-3,CASSLEASGTQYF,TGTGCCAGCAGCTTAGAGGCTAGCGGGACCCAGTACTTC
TRBJ2-7,14,NA,NA,TRBV7-3,CASSVDAPGGKQYF,TGTGCCAGCAGCGTAGACGCCCCAGGAGGAAAGCAGTACTTC
TRBJ1-2,14,NA,TRBD1,TRBV30,CAWRGDGTGYGYTF,TGTGCCTGGAGGGGAGACGGGACAGGGTATGGCTACACCTTC